This T cell receptor (beta chain) was captured by sequencing in a study of OX40 agonist ivuxolimab in advanced cancers. At the level of the study: Prior therapy, whether anti-PD-1, anti-PD-L1 or anti-CTLA-4, was allowed, and roughly 40% had some. Study conclusions and caveats: Expanded clones were, on average, more numerous among CD8+ T cells than CD4+.

Sequencing was performed with immunoSEQ multiplex PCR; in TCRdb, only in-frame clones are kept and a portion is missing. Here the sample spans 65,000 to 95,000 clones, 84% being singletons. In germline, CDR1 is MGHRA, CDR2 YSYEKL. This CDR3 region has 14 residues. The V end was cut by 4 bases, the J end by 0 bases, with 6 bases between. The timepoints at which blood was sampled were baseline, cycle 4 day 1, and cycle 7 day 1. In regard to this clone: The antigen is not known.

The chain has TRBV4-1 and TRBJ2-2; D ambiguous. The receptor was isolated from an adult with an advanced solid tumor such as melanoma, head and neck, liver or kidney cancer. The starting material was CD4+ or CD8+ T cells sorted from blood, obtained in a trial of the OX40 agonist ivuxolimab. The CDR3 DNA reads as TGCGCCAGCAGCCTAGACCCGAACACCGGGGAGCTGTTTTTT. It yields the protein CASSLDPNTGELFF.